The 24 T cell receptor beta chains in this list originate from one sample, sequenced in a study of cytomegalovirus exposure and HLA in healthy donors. Both 60 Vbeta primers and 13 Jbeta primers went into the PCR. The repertoire was sequenced with immunoSEQ multiplex PCR; TCRdb's copy has only in-frame clones and lacks some. The data show fewer than 250,000 clones, about 77% seen once. The material sequenced was PBMCs. The receptors originated from a man aged 30 to 39 in good health and CMV-seropositive.

V usage is TRBV29-1 and J usage is TRBJ2-6; D not resolved. V lost 8 bases, J lost 0 bases, and 8 bases lay in between. Looked up from germline, CDR1 is SQVTM and CDR2 is ANQGSEA. The CDR3 covers 13 residues. The CDR3 DNA follows: TGCAGCACCATAGACTCTGGGGCCAACGTCCTGACTTTC. Its translation: CSTIDSGANVLTF.

Only a few counts were recorded for this clone. The chain links TRBV19 to TRBJ2-1; D possibly corresponds to TRBD2 (5 bases). V lost 5 bases to trimming and J lost 6 bases, with 14 bases between them. The CDR3 covers 14 residues. The germline CDR1 and CDR2 sequences are LNHDA and SQIVND (reference sequence). The CDR3 DNA follows: TGTGCCAGTAGTCTCCGGGGTGGGCCCAATGAGCAGTTCTTC. It yields the protein CASSLRGGPNEQFF. The whole variable domain, remainder taken from reference TRBV19 and TRBJ2-1, is DGGITQSPKYLFRKEGQNVTLSCEQNLNHDAMYWYRQDPGQGLRLIYYSQIVNDFQKGDIAEGYSVSREKKESFPLTVTSAQKNPTAFYLCASSLRGGPNEQFFGPGTRLTVL.

This chain uses TRBV5-4 with TRBJ2-7; tentatively, D is TRBD1 (5 bases). V was shortened by 2 bases and J by 0 bases, with 9 bases between the two germline ends. The V gene's germline CDR1 is SGHNT and CDR2 YYREEE (reference sequence). The CDR3 consists of 14 residues. CDR3: CASSLGQGSYEQYF. The CDR3 DNA sequence: TGTGCCAGCAGCTTAGGGCAGGGCTCCTACGAGCAGTACTTC.

V gene TRBV4-2 combines with J gene TRBJ2-3, with 7 bases that match TRBD2. CDR1 is LGHNA and CDR2 is YNFKEQ in the germline V gene. The CDR3 extends over 16 amino acids. The trim removed 3 bases at V and 5 bases at J, leaving 11 bases unmatched. The CDR3 DNA sequence: TGTGCCAGCAGCCATGGTGAGCGGGATAGAATAGATACGCAGTATTTT. Residues: CASSHGERDRIDTQYF.

The chain uses TRBV4-3 and TRBJ2-7; 7 nucleotides align to TRBD1. Germline CDR1 LGHNA, CDR2 YSLEER. The V gene end was trimmed by 0 bases and the J gene end by 8 bases; junction bases not matched to a gene: 4. The CDR3 runs to 13 residues. The CDR3 loop is CASSQDRGTKQYF. DNA for the CDR3: TGCGCCAGCAGCCAAGACAGGGGGACAAAGCAGTACTTC.

The chain links TRBV2 to TRBJ2-5, with D possibly matching TRBD1 (6 bases). Germline-derived CDR1 and CDR2 are SNHLY and FYNNEI. The length of the CDR3 is 14 residues. Trimming removed 4 bases from V and 4 bases from J, with 13 bases in between. CDR3 residues: CASSGWRGGETQYF. The CDR3 region has the DNA TGTGCCAGCAGTGGATGGCGAGGGGGAGAGACCCAGTACTTC.

This rearrangement joins TRBV15 to TRBJ1-4, with 10 bases identical to TRBD1. CDR3 length equals 15 residues. CDR1 and CDR2 from the germline V gene are LNHNV and YYDKDF (reference sequence). Germline trimming cut 5 bases from V and 5 bases from J; bases unmatched to any gene: 5. The CDR3 loop is CATSRRDRGNEKLFF. CDR3 in DNA: TGTGCCACCAGCCGGCGGGACAGGGGAAATGAAAAACTGTTTTTT.

This chain connects TRBV6-1 to TRBJ2-7; 12 nucleotides align to TRBD2. Germline V lookup: CDR1 MNHNS, CDR2 SASEGT. Trimming removed 1 base from V and 3 bases from J; junction bases left unmatched: 10. The CDR3 spans 18 residues. The chain's CDR3 is CASSEGGYLAGGYYEQYF. The CDR3 DNA is TGTGCCAGCAGTGAAGGAGGGTACCTAGCGGGGGGGTACTACGAGCAGTACTTC.

The V gene is TRBV11-2, the J gene TRBJ2-7, with D possibly matching TRBD1 (5 bases). This CDR3 contains 13 residues. Germline V lookup: CDR1 SGHAT, CDR2 FQNNGV. The V end lost 5 bases, the J end lost 3 bases, and 11 bases lay between the germline ends. CDR3 residues: CASSLSDSYEQYF. The CDR3 DNA reads as TGTGCCAGCAGCCTTTCAGACAGCTACGAGCAGTACTTC.

The sample holds one count of this clone. The chain couples TRBV21-1 to TRBJ1-5. TRBV21-1 is a listed pseudogene. This CDR3 is built from 14 residues. The CDR3 loop reads CASSKVSRSRPQHF. CDR3 in DNA: TGTGCCAGCAGCAAAGTTTCACGGTCGAGACCCCAGCATTTT.

The chain employs TRBV5-4 and TRBJ2-3; D gene unclear. CDR1 and CDR2 (germline): SGHNT, YYREEE (reference sequence). This CDR3 contains 13 residues. V lost 4 bases to trimming and J lost 5 bases, with 11 bases between them. CDR3 sequence: CASSGSGLDTQYF. The CDR3 nucleotides read TGTGCCAGCAGCGGTTCGGGTTTAGATACGCAGTATTTT.

This rearrangement joins TRBV27 to TRBJ2-5, with 10 bases that match TRBD1. The CDR3 covers 15 residues. Germline assignment: CDR1 MNHEY and CDR2 SMNVEV (reference sequence). Trimming removed 6 bases from V and 4 bases from J; junction bases left unmatched: 8. This CDR3 is CASRRQGAVRETQYF. DNA of the CDR3: TGTGCCAGCAGACGACAGGGGGCGGTTCGAGAGACCCAGTACTTC.

Concerning this clone itself: At one end, the junction sequence differs from germline, possibly due to a read error. CDR3 loop: CASSVVGQENLF. CDR3 nucleotides: TGTGCCAGCAGTGTAGTCGGACAGGAGAACCTCTTC. The chain recombines TRBV2 with TRBJ2-7; TRBD1 matches 7 bases. The CDR3 has 12 residues. Germline CDR1 is SNHLY and CDR2 is FYNNEI. Complete variable domain (other parts from reference TRBV2 and TRBJ2-7): EPEVTQTPSHQVTQMGQEVILRCVPISNHLYFYWYRQILGQKVEFLVSFYNNEISEKSEIFDDQFSVERPDGSNFTLKIRSTKLEDSAMYFCASSVVGQENLFGPGTRLTVT.

The rearrangement links TRBV5-4 to TRBJ1-1; D gene uncertain. Deletions cut 4 bases from V and 10 bases from J, with 11 bases between. Germline V gene sequence: CDR1 SGHNT, CDR2 YYREEE (reference sequence). There are 11 residues in the CDR3. CDR3 in DNA: TGTGCCAGCAGCGCGGGTTATCGAGCTTTCTTT. This translates into CASSAGYRAFF.

The J gene is TRBJ2-2, the V gene TRBV9; 7 nucleotides align to TRBD2. This CDR3 has 14 amino acids. The ends lost 2 bases at V and 7 bases at J; junction bases unmatched: 5. Germline V CDR1 and CDR2: SGDLS, YYNGEE. CDR3 bases: TGTGCCAGCAGCGTCGCGGGAGTCGGCGGGGAGCTGTTTTTT. As protein: CASSVAGVGGELFF. The whole variable domain, remainder taken from reference TRBV9 and TRBJ2-2, is DSGVTQTPKHLITATGQRVTLRCSPRSGDLSVYWYQQSLDQGLQFLIQYYNGEERAKGNILERFSAQQFPDLHSELNLSSLELGDSALYFCASSVAGVGGELFFGEGSRLTVL.

The V gene is TRBV4-2, the J gene TRBJ2-5; TRBD1 aligns across 8 bases. The J call may be in error: the DNA end matches TRBJ2-7 better. The CDR3 runs 15 residues. Germline V gene lookup returns CDR1 LGHNA and CDR2 YNFKEQ. CDR3 bases: TGTGCCAGCAGCCAAGCAGACAGGGGTTCCCACGAGCAGTACTTC. Residues: CASSQADRGSHEQYF.

The chain joins TRBV6-1 to TRBJ2-1, with D possibly being TRBD2 (6 bases). This CDR3 has 15 amino acids. V was shortened by 5 bases and J by 4 bases, with 15 bases between the two germline ends. Germline values: CDR1 MNHNS, CDR2 SASEGT. In nucleotides, the CDR3 is TGTGCCAGCAGTCAGCAGCGGGCGGCGTACAATGAGCAGTTCTTC. This sequence encodes CASSQQRAAYNEQFF.

The rearrangement uses TRBV7-2 and TRBJ2-1; no reliable D call. The CDR3 is made up of 16 amino acids. Germline V gene sequence: CDR1 SGHTA, CDR2 FQGNSA. V lost 5 bases to trimming and J lost 0 bases, with 14 bases between them. The CDR3 nucleotides are TGTGCCAGCAGCCCTACTCGGCGGAGCTCCTACAATGAGCAGTTCTTC. This encodes CASSPTRRSSYNEQFF.

The J gene is TRBJ1-4, the V gene TRBV6-1; a weak D match, TRBD1 (5 bases). The CDR3 is made up of 15 amino acids. The germline V gene encodes CDR1 MNHNS and CDR2 SASEGT. Trimming took 5 bases from V and 8 from J, leaving 18 bases between them. The CDR3 nucleotides read TGTGCCAGCAGTTTCTGGGCCAGCAAGGGGGAAAAACTGTTTTTT. It encodes CASSFWASKGEKLFF.

This clone was seen only once. The CDR3 DNA follows: TGTGCCAGCACCTTACAGGGAAGTGAAAAACTGTTTTTT. Amino acid sequence: CASTLQGSEKLFF. The rearrangement joins TRBV6-6 to TRBJ1-4; possibly TRBD1 for D (6 bases). The V and J ends lost 7 bases and 7 bases respectively, with 13 bases between them. Germline CDR1 MNHNY, CDR2 SVGAGI (reference sequence). The CDR3 has 13 residues.

Written as DNA, the CDR3 is TGTGCCAGCAGTTTTGGCGGGGGGTTTACCTACGAGCAGTACTTC. Translating it yields CASSFGGGFTYEQYF. The gene calls are TRBV27 and TRBJ2-7; 8 nucleotides line up with TRBD2. With 3 bases clipped from V and 2 bases from J, the junction kept 6 bases outside the gene matches. The germline gives CDR1 MNHEY, CDR2 SMNVEV (reference sequence). The CDR3 length is 15 residues.

This clone showed up just a few times. The J gene is TRBJ1-1, the V gene TRBV27; the match to TRBD1 covers 9 bases. V trimming: 6 bases; J trimming: 0 bases; junction bases outside the gene matches: 5. The CDR3 runs to 15 residues. The germline V gene encodes CDR1 MNHEY and CDR2 SMNVEV (reference sequence). The DNA of the CDR3 is TGTGCCAGCAGGGACAGGGGTGGGATGAACACTGAAGCTTTCTTT. Translation: CASRDRGGMNTEAFF.

The V and J genes are TRBV7-9 and TRBJ1-2; D is possibly TRBD1 (6 bases). This CDR3 region has 14 residues. V shed 4 bases and J shed 3 bases, with 12 bases lying between them. Germline-derived CDR1 and CDR2 are SEHNR and FQNEAQ (reference sequence). The CDR3 spells CASSWGQGDYGYTF. For the CDR3, the DNA is TGTGCCAGCAGCTGGGGGCAGGGTGACTATGGCTACACCTTC.

This clone was counted a few times. The gene calls are TRBV25-1 and TRBJ1-4; D call uncertain. This CDR3 region has 15 residues. Germline V gene lookup returns CDR1 MGHDK and CDR2 SYGVNS. V shed 3 bases and J shed 7 bases, with 15 bases lying between them. In DNA, the CDR3 is TGTGCCAGCAGTGACCCTAGTAGGAAATTTGAAAAACTGTTTTTT. Translating gives CASSDPSRKFEKLFF. The variable domain in full, with the rest retrieved from reference TRBV25-1 and TRBJ1-4, is EADIYQTPRYLVIGTGKKITLECSQTMGHDKMYWYQQDPGMELHLIHYSYGVNSTEKGDLSSESTVSRIRTEHFPLTLESARPSHTSQYLCASSDPSRKFEKLFFGSGTQLSVL.